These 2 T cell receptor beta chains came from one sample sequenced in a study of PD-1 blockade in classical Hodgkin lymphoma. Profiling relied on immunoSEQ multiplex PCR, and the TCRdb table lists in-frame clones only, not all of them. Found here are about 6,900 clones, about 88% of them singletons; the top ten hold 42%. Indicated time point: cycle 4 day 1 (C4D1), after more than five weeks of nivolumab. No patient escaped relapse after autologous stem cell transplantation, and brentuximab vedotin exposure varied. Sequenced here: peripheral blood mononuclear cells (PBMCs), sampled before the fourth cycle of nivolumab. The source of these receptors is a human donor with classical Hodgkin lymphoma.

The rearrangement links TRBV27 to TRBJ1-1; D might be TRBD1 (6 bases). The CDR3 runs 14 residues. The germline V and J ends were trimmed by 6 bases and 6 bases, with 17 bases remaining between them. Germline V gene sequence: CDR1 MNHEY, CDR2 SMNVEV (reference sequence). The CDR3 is CASRIQGKVSEAFF. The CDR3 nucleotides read TGTGCCAGCAGGATACAGGGAAAGGTATCTGAAGCTTTCTTT.

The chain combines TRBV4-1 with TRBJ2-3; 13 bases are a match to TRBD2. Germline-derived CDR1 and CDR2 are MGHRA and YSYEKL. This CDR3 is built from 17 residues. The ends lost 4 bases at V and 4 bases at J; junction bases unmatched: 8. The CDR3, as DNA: TGCGCCAGCAGCCGACGGACTAGCGGGAGAGATCCAGATACGCAGTATTTT. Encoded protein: CASSRRTSGRDPDTQYF.